The text below deals with one T cell receptor beta chain. This sample was taken from a study of T cell changes during pregnancy in multiple sclerosis. Repertoires were generated with immunoSEQ multiplex PCR, while TCRdb's copy carries only in-frame clones and drops some. This table holds some 80,000 clones, approximately 90% found once. The CDR3 has 13 amino acids. Germline values: CDR1 SGHVS, CDR2 FNYEAQ. Trimming cost V 5 bases and J 6 bases, with 13 bases left between them. Sample: peripheral blood, taken before pregnancy. The receptor was derived from a female donor with multiple sclerosis, enrolled in a pregnancy study. The V gene is TRBV7-6, the J gene TRBJ1-1; D possibly corresponds to TRBD1 (5 bases). CDR3 bases: TGTGCCAGCAGCGGCTACAGGACGGCTGAAGCTTTCTTT. It is translated as CASSGYRTAEAFF.